One sample yielded the 4 T cell receptor beta chains listed below, sequenced in a study of T cells in Graves' hyperthyroidism and ophthalmopathy. TCR beta CDR3 regions were amplified from RNA. Researchers ran a first-round RT-PCR on the TCR CDR3 using the HTBI primer set. MiXCR, run by TCRdb on the multiplex PCR reads, gives a single entry per CDR3 protein. Of approximately 530,000 distinct CDR3 sequences in the sample, nearly 20% were seen once. Sequences were obtained from blood. The source is a man in his forties or fifties with Graves' ophthalmopathy.

This clonotype has ten or more counts. The CDR3 loop is CAWSPVTGPYYGYTF. In nucleotides, the CDR3 is TGTGCCTGGAGTCCCGTGACAGGGCCGTACTATGGCTACACCTTC. The rearrangement joins TRBV30 to TRBJ1-2; the match to TRBD1 covers 7 bases. Per the germline V gene, CDR1 is GTSNPN and CDR2 is SVGIG (reference sequence). The CDR3 runs 15 residues. V trimming: 2 bases; J trimming: 3 bases; junction bases outside the gene matches: 9.

This clonotype was found a few times. This rearrangement joins TRBV20-1 to TRBJ2-3; possible D gene TRBD1, 5 bases. Germline-derived CDR1 and CDR2 are DFQATT and SNEGSKA (reference sequence). Deletions cut 1 base from V and 6 bases from J, with 8 bases between. The CDR3 spans 12 residues. The CDR3 coding sequence is TGCAGTGCTAGAGTAAAGGGGGATACGCAGTATTTT. Translated: CSARVKGDTQYF.

This clonotype was recorded many times. The chain employs TRBV5-1 and TRBJ2-1; TRBD2 matches 12 bases. Germline values: CDR1 SGHRS, CDR2 YFSETQ. V lost 4 bases and J lost 7; bases outside the gene matches: 6. The CDR3 extends over 15 amino acids. This CDR3 reads CASSLRTSGKNEQFF. As DNA, the CDR3 is TGCGCCAGCAGCCTCAGGACTAGCGGGAAGAATGAGCAGTTCTTC.

This clonotype was seen once. A much larger clone differs from this one at a single base, so this may be a read error. The CDR3 does not close with the conserved phenylalanine or tryptophan, likely indicating a read error. Written as DNA, the CDR3 is TGTGCCAGCAGCCAAGGACCGGGCACCGGGGAGCTGTTTCTT. Its translation is CASSQGPGTGELFL. The chain recombines TRBV3-1 with TRBJ2-2; no clear D gene. V lost 1 base and J lost 4, with 7 bases in between. Germline V gives CDR1 LGHDT, CDR2 YNNKEL (reference sequence). The CDR3 runs 14 residues.